This T cell receptor (beta chain) was recovered during a study of beta chain features in type 1 diabetes. Study-wide context: Sorted cells numbering 95 million to 110 million were examined across all samples.

The CDR3 consists of 12 residues. The germline V gene encodes CDR1 SQVTM and CDR2 ANQGSEA. The V end lost 4 bases, the J end lost 6 bases, and 13 bases lay between the germline ends. Study findings and constraints: Over-representation of high TCR-expressing cells was a possible consequence of cDNA sequencing. In all four CD4+ subsets, TCRB CDR3 length was significantly, moderately reduced in type 1 diabetes.

To note about this clone: Its antigen is unknown.

Investigators reverse transcribed all isolated RNA, so they sequenced expressed TCRB transcripts. Generated by immunoSEQ multiplex PCR, the TCRdb table keeps only in-frame clones and is missing some. The sample holds a few hundred thousand clones; 10% to 15% are singletons and the top ten take 0.0085% to 0.012%. Specimen: naive CD4+ T cells from blood. This sequence joins TRBV29-1 and TRBJ2-7; possible D gene TRBD2, 6 bases. The sequence was collected from a woman under 30 with type 1 diabetes. CDR3 sequence reads: CSVAIAGSEQYF. The CDR3 nucleotides read TGCAGCGTTGCCATCGCGGGGAGCGAGCAGTACTTC.